This T cell receptor (beta chain) was captured by sequencing in a study of T cell repertoires in cytomegalovirus infection. This clonotype was seen a handful of times. CDR3 length: 15 residues. Germline V gives CDR1 DFQATT, CDR2 SNEGSKA (reference sequence). V trimming: 5 bases; J trimming: 1 base; junction bases outside the gene matches: 4. From the reads, TCRdb called clonotypes with MiXCR, one entry per CDR3 protein. Of approximately 630,000 distinct CDR3 sequences in the sample, 20% to 25% were seen once. The sequenced sample was CD8+ T cells from PBMCs. The chain couples TRBV20-1 to TRBJ1-6, with 8 bases aligning to TRBD1. The receptor comes from a human donor in good health (CMV status not recorded). Some clones in this sample may be carry-over from other donors' samples. The DNA of the CDR3 is TGCAGTGCTGCGGACAGGGCTTCCTATAATTCACCCCTCCACTTT. This gives the protein CSAADRASYNSPLHF.